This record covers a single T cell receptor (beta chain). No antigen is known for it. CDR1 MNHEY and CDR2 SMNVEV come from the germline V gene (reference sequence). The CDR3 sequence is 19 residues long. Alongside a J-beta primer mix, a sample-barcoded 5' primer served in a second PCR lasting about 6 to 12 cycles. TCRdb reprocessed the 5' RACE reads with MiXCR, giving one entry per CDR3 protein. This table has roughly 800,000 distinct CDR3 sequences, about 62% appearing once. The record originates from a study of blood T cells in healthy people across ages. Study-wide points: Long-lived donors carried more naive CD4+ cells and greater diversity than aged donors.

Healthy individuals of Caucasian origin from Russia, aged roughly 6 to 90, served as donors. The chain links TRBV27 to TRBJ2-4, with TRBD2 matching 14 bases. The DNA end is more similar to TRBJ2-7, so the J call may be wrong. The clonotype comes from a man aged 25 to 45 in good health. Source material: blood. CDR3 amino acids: CASSGDEGLAGVSPYEQYF. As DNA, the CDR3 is TGTGCCAGCAGTGGTGACGAGGGACTAGCGGGAGTTTCCCCCTACGAGCAGTACTTC.